These T cell receptor beta chains were read from a single sample in a study of blood T cells in healthy people across ages. TCRdb re-called the 5' RACE reads through MiXCR, storing one row per CDR3 protein. The sample has over 700,000 distinct CDR3 sequences, approximately 25% seen once. These data are also associated with another study on T cells of mothers and their children.

The sample was blood. The receptors come from a boy aged 5-17 years in good health. The CDR3 runs from the conserved cysteine through the conserved F or W. The order of the fields is clone size, J gene, V gene, D gene, CDR3 protein, CDR3 DNA. D genes are given only for firm matches. Expanded clones are given a class, and other clones once, few, many or no size at all.

>-|TRBJ1-1|TRBV19|-
CASSIDAQRGTEALF
TGTGCCAGTAGTATCGACGCACAGAGGGGGACTGAAGCTCTCTTT
>few|TRBJ2-5|TRBV12-5|TRBD1
CASGSPDRGNQETQYF
TGTGCTAGTGGTTCGCCGGACAGGGGAAACCAAGAGACCCAGTACTTC
>-|TRBJ2-3|TRBV20-1|TRBD2
CSATSSGGEFFTDTQYF
TGCAGTGCTACGTCTAGCGGGGGTGAATTTTTCACAGATACGCAGTATTTT
>few|TRBJ2-1|TRBV13|TRBD2
CASSFLGSGSSYNEQFF
TGTGCCAGCAGCTTTCTGGGTAGCGGGAGCTCCTACAATGAGCAGTTCTTC
>-|TRBJ1-4|TRBV13|TRBD1
CASSLGHVIGGDEKLFF
TGTGCCAGCAGCTTAGGCCACGTAATAGGGGGCGATGAAAAACTGTTTTTT
>few|TRBJ1-6|TRBV7-9|-
CASSLATGAQTLHF
TGTGCCAGCAGCTTAGCAACGGGGGCGCAGACCCTCCACTTT
>-|TRBJ1-4|TRBV20-1|-
CSARKRATNEKLFF
TGCAGTGCTAGAAAACGCGCGACTAATGAAAAACTGTTTTTT
>once|TRBJ2-1|TRBV15|-
CATSRDGGRGGRSSYNEQFF
TGTGCCACCAGCAGAGATGGCGGGAGAGGGGGTCGTAGCTCCTACAATGAGCAGTTCTTC
>-|TRBJ2-7|TRBV20-1|-
CSATAQESYEQYF
TGCAGTGCTACCGCACAGGAGTCCTACGAGCAGTACTTC
>-|TRBJ2-7|TRBV19|-
CASSLTSPSTYEQYF
TGTGCCAGTAGTCTCACAAGTCCCTCTACCTACGAGCAGTACTTC
>-|TRBJ2-1|TRBV6-4|-
CASSDWQGGYNEQFF
TGTGCCAGCAGTGACTGGCAGGGAGGCTACAATGAGCAGTTCTTC
>-|TRBJ2-7|TRBV6-5|-
CASSYLGGVLYEQYF
TGTGCCAGCAGTTACTTGGGGGGAGTATTGTACGAGCAGTACTTC
>-|TRBJ2-5|TRBV10-1|-
CASSESIGETQYF
TGCGCCAGCAGTGAGTCGATTGGAGAGACCCAGTACTTC
>-|TRBJ2-5|TRBV5-1|-
CASSLVSGLAGETQYF
TGCGCCAGCAGCTTGGTATCCGGGCTAGCCGGGGAGACCCAGTACTTC
>few|TRBJ2-7|TRBV7-2|-
CASRGDAEAYEQYF
TGTGCCAGCAGGGGGGACGCAGAGGCCTACGAGCAGTACTTC
>-|TRBJ2-1|TRBV12-3/TRBV12-4|TRBD2
CASSTRGTRQFF
TGTGCCAGTAGTACTCGTGGGACTAGACAGTTCTTC
>-|TRBJ1-1|TRBV29-1|TRBD1
CSVLLGRTGATEAFF
TGCAGCGTTTTATTGGGAAGGACAGGGGCTACTGAAGCTTTCTTT
>-|TRBJ2-1|TRBV10-3|-
CAISDPGLSSYNEQFF
TGTGCCATCAGTGATCCAGGACTTAGCTCCTACAATGAGCAGTTCTTC
>few|TRBJ2-7|TRBV4-1|TRBD1
CASSQVGQGSSYEQYF
TGCGCCAGCAGCCAGGTAGGACAGGGGTCTTCCTACGAGCAGTACTTC
>-|TRBJ1-6|TRBV5-1|-
CASSSVAGSYNSPLHF
TGCGCCAGCAGCTCGGTGGCGGGCTCCTATAATTCACCCCTCCACTTT
>-|TRBJ2-7|TRBV4-1|-
CASSTRTHGTYEQYF
TGCGCCAGCAGCACGCGCACCCACGGCACCTACGAGCAGTACTTC
>-|TRBJ2-3|TRBV24-1|-
CATSDLLGQSTDTQYF
TGTGCCACCAGTGATTTGCTCGGACAGAGCACAGATACGCAGTATTTT
>few|TRBJ2-7|TRBV7-2|-
CASSLRRGDSYEQYF
TGTGCCAGCAGCTTAAGAAGGGGGGACTCCTACGAGCAGTACTTC
>-|TRBJ2-1|TRBV11-2|TRBD2
CASSLGGGPYDEQFF
TGTGCCAGCAGCTTAGGGGGAGGGCCTTATGATGAACAGTTCTTC
>few|TRBJ2-7|TRBV12-3/TRBV12-4|-
CASSGEGPYEQYF
TGTGCCAGCAGCGGAGAGGGTCCCTACGAGCAGTACTTC
>few|TRBJ2-7|TRBV4-2|TRBD2
CASSGTTTYEQYF
TGTGCCAGCAGCGGGACTACCACCTACGAGCAGTACTTC
>-|TRBJ1-1|TRBV5-1|-
CASSLDGVGTEAFF
TGCGCCAGCAGCTTGGATGGGGTCGGCACTGAAGCTTTCTTT
>few|TRBJ2-7|TRBV5-6|-
CASSLVEAYEQYF
TGTGCCAGCAGCTTGGTAGAGGCCTACGAGCAGTACTTC
>-|TRBJ2-7|TRBV4-1|-
CASSQGVVGGRSYEQYF
TGCGCCAGCAGCCAAGGAGTAGTGGGAGGCCGCTCCTACGAGCAGTACTTC
>-|TRBJ2-5|TRBV6-2/TRBV6-3|-
CASSPFIARRETQYF
TGTGCCAGCAGTCCCTTCATAGCTAGGAGAGAGACCCAGTACTTC
>-|TRBJ1-4|TRBV29-1|-
CSVEESGGGEKLFF
TGCAGCGTTGAAGAGTCCGGGGGAGGGGAAAAACTGTTTTTT
>few|TRBJ1-6|TRBV7-2|-
CASSLSRVYFSPLHF
TGTGCCAGCAGCTTATCGAGGGTGTACTTTTCACCCCTCCACTTT
>-|TRBJ2-7|TRBV10-2|-
CASSESGGRIYEQYF
TGCGCCAGCAGTGAGTCCGGGGGGCGGATCTACGAGCAGTACTTC
>few|TRBJ1-2|TRBV27|TRBD1
CASSLYTGDGSYGYTF
TGTGCCAGCAGTTTATACACAGGGGACGGGAGCTATGGCTACACCTTC
>few|TRBJ2-1|TRBV12-3/TRBV12-4|TRBD2
CASSPVLAGEQFF
TGTGCCAGCAGCCCCGTCCTAGCGGGGGAGCAGTTCTTC
>-|TRBJ2-7|TRBV9|-
CASSSNPQGIPYEQYF
TGTGCCAGCAGCTCGAACCCGCAGGGTATACCCTACGAGCAGTACTTC
>few|TRBJ1-1|TRBV7-2|-
CASSFAGDTEAFF
TGTGCCAGCAGCTTTGCCGGGGACACTGAAGCTTTCTTT
>-|TRBJ2-7|TRBV7-8|-
CANSLEGFYEQYF
TGTGCCAACAGCTTAGAAGGTTTTTACGAGCAGTACTTC
>-|TRBJ1-2|TRBV9|-
CASSVEDTPYGYTF
TGTGCCAGCAGCGTAGAGGATACTCCCTATGGCTACACCTTC
>few|TRBJ2-1|TRBV28|-
CASNPGLNNEQFF
TGTGCCAGCAATCCTGGGCTCAACAATGAGCAGTTCTTC
>few|TRBJ2-7|TRBV18|-
CASSPITGSNEQYF
TGTGCCAGCTCACCAATCACAGGGTCCAACGAGCAGTACTTC
>-|TRBJ2-1|TRBV12-3/TRBV12-4|TRBD2
CASSGTSDGNEQFF
TGTGCCAGCAGTGGGACTAGCGACGGCAATGAGCAGTTCTTC
>-|TRBJ2-3|TRBV4-3|-
CASSQEGRGGVTDTQYF
TGCGCCAGCAGCCAAGAAGGCCGGGGCGGGGTCACAGATACGCAGTATTTT
>-|TRBJ1-1|TRBV13|TRBD1
CASSPGTGPEAFF
TGTGCCAGCAGCCCTGGGACAGGGCCTGAAGCTTTCTTT
>-|TRBJ2-1|TRBV19|-
CASSIWGSYNEQFF
TGTGCCAGTAGTATTTGGGGCTCCTACAATGAGCAGTTCTTC
>-|TRBJ2-1|TRBV5-1|TRBD2
CAQREGSYNEQFF
TGCGCCCAGCGGGAGGGGTCCTACAATGAGCAGTTCTTC
>few|TRBJ2-5|TRBV29-1|-
CSVDSLGRKGTAETQYF
TGCAGCGTTGATAGCCTGGGCCGGAAGGGTACGGCGGAGACCCAGTACTTC
>-|TRBJ2-7|TRBV2|-
CASTPGRVGEQYF
TGTGCCAGCACCCCTGGCCGGGTAGGCGAGCAGTACTTC
>-|TRBJ2-2|TRBV6-1|-
CASSEEGAGTGELFF
TGTGCCAGCAGTGAAGAGGGGGCGGGGACCGGGGAGCTGTTTTTT
>few|TRBJ1-2|TRBV15|-
CATSREAGLDYGYTF
TGTGCCACCAGCAGAGAGGCAGGGCTGGACTATGGCTACACCTTC
>-|TRBJ2-3|TRBV5-6|-
CASSLGTLGTQYF
TGTGCCAGCAGCCTCGGGACTTTGGGTACGCAGTATTTT
>-|TRBJ2-7|TRBV4-3|TRBD1
CASSQGRDRSYEQYF
TGCGCCAGCAGCCAAGGAAGGGACAGGTCCTACGAGCAGTACTTC
>few|TRBJ2-3|TRBV5-1|-
CASGTEWRPLTDTQYF
TGCGCCAGCGGTACCGAGTGGCGTCCTCTCACAGATACGCAGTATTTT
>-|TRBJ1-4|TRBV14|-
CACGGRGLYNEKLFF
TGTGCCTGTGGGGGCCGAGGACTCTATAATGAAAAACTGTTTTTT
>-|TRBJ2-2|TRBV20-1|TRBD1
CSVTGGRNTGELFF
TGCAGTGTCACAGGGGGTCGGAACACCGGGGAGCTGTTTTTT
>few|TRBJ1-1|TRBV7-3|TRBD1
CASSLTGGVTEAFF
TGTGCCAGCAGCCTCACAGGGGGCGTCACTGAAGCTTTCTTT
>-|TRBJ2-1|TRBV7-2|-
CASSLVDSLSSYNEQFF
TGTGCCAGCAGCTTAGTCGACTCCCTTAGCTCCTACAATGAGCAGTTCTTC
>few|TRBJ1-1|TRBV28|-
CASSLGHDRWGTEAFF
TGTGCCAGCAGTTTAGGACACGACAGGTGGGGGACTGAAGCTTTCTTT
>-|TRBJ2-7|TRBV28|-
CASSHVLPGLFSYEQYF
TGTGCCAGCAGTCATGTCCTACCGGGACTTTTCTCCTACGAGCAGTACTTC